This entry lists 24 T cell receptor beta chains sequenced from one sample in a study of siplizumab effects on memory and regulatory T cells. The table came from immunoSEQ multiplex PCR; TCRdb's copy has only in-frame clones and leaves some out. The table has more than 60,000 clones, around 93% seen once. The material sequenced was CD8+ T cells sorted from blood. These receptors all stem from a human donor in good health.

The genes are TRBV11-3 and TRBJ2-7; the D is unclear. The CDR3 contains 13 residues. Germline CDR1 reads SGHNT; CDR2 reads YENEEA. Trimming shortened V by 3 bases and J by 1 base, and 7 bases separated the two germline ends. The CDR3 DNA reads as TGTGCCAGCAGCTTGGACGTATCCTACGAGCAGTACTTC. Amino acids: CASSLDVSYEQYF. Together with reference TRBV11-3 and TRBJ2-7, the CDR3 gives the full variable domain: EAGVVQSPRYKIIEKKQPVAFWCNPISGHNTLYWYLQNLGQGPELLIRYENEEAVDDSQLPKDRFSAERLKGVDSTLKIQPAELGDSAVYLCASSLDVSYEQYFGPGTRLTVT.

This rearrangement joins TRBV2 to TRBJ2-7, with TRBD2 identical over 11 bases. Germline lookup yields CDR1 SNHLY and CDR2 FYNNEI. The CDR3 has 15 residues. Trimming removed 6 bases from V and 4 bases from J; junction bases left unmatched: 8. In DNA, the CDR3 is TGTGCCAGCAGAGACACTAGCGGGGGAGGGTACGAGCAGTACTTC. Translation: CASRDTSGGGYEQYF.

The CDR3 region has the DNA TGCGCCAGCAGCCAAGGAGTATCCAATGAGCAGTTCTTC. It specifies CASSQGVSNEQFF. The chain recombines TRBV4-3 with TRBJ2-1; no clear D gene. Deletions cut 1 base from V and 6 bases from J, with 7 bases between. CDR3 length equals 13 residues. Germline V gene sequence: CDR1 LGHNA, CDR2 YSLEER.

As regards this clone: The junction departs from germline at one end; a sequencing error may be responsible. The chain recombines TRBV4-1 with TRBJ2-7, with D unclear. CDR3 length equals 13 residues. CDR1 and CDR2 (germline): MGHRA, YSYEKL. The CDR3 loop is CASSLSPPHEQYF. The CDR3 nucleotides are TGTGCCAGCAGCTTGTCCCCTCCCCACGAGCAGTACTTC.

The chain carries TRBV6-5 and TRBJ2-1, with 8 bases fitting TRBD2. Germline lookup yields CDR1 MNHEY and CDR2 SVGAGI. This CDR3 has 14 amino acids. The V segment lost 6 bases and the J segment 10 bases; nucleotides outside the gene matches: 11. This chain's CDR3 is CASSLTNLAGEQFF. The CDR3 nucleotides read TGTGCCAGCAGCCTGACCAATTTAGCGGGGGAGCAGTTCTTC.

The genes are TRBV4-3 and TRBJ2-2; weak D call: TRBD2 (6 bases). V lost 2 bases and J lost 5, with 9 bases in between. The CDR3 runs 14 residues. Germline V lookup: CDR1 LGHNA, CDR2 YSLEER. Written as DNA, the CDR3 is TGCGCCAGCAGCCAATATGGGGGGACCGGGGAGCTGTTTTTT. Translating it yields CASSQYGGTGELFF.

This CDR3 reads CASSMTENTEAFF. DNA for the CDR3: TGTGCCAGCAGTATGACAGAGAACACTGAAGCTTTCTTT. The chain links TRBV6-5 to TRBJ1-1; possibly TRBD1 for D (5 bases). The CDR3 has 13 residues. Germline assignment: CDR1 MNHEY and CDR2 SVGAGI. V was cut by 5 bases and J by 1 base, with 8 bases left in between.

The chain uses TRBV6-4 and TRBJ2-5; 7 nucleotides match TRBD2. The CDR3 runs 15 residues. V lost 5 bases, J lost 5 bases, and 11 bases stayed unmatched. Germline CDR1 and CDR2: MRHNA and SNTAGT. CDR3 loop: CASSRGSGARETQYF. CDR3 nucleotide sequence: TGTGCCAGCAGTAGAGGGAGCGGGGCCAGGGAGACCCAGTACTTC.

This clone was observed a single time. This chain links TRBV5-4 with TRBJ2-3; D is undetermined. This CDR3 spans 13 amino acids. Germline loops: CDR1 SGHNT, CDR2 YYREEE (reference sequence). Trimming took 7 bases from V and 1 from J, leaving 10 bases between them. CDR3 sequence: CASEAFGTDTQYF. The CDR3 DNA sequence: TGTGCCAGCGAAGCCTTCGGCACAGATACGCAGTATTTT.

J is TRBJ1-6 and V is TRBV27; TRBD1 is a possible D gene (5 bases). The CDR3 contains 14 residues. Trimming left V 8 bases short and J 10 bases short, with 18 bases between. CDR1 and CDR2 (germline): MNHEY, SMNVEV (reference sequence). The chain's CDR3 is CASRRDGNRSPLHF. Written as DNA, the CDR3 is TGTGCCAGCCGCCGGGACGGCAATAGGTCACCCCTCCACTTT.

The chain joins TRBV2 to TRBJ2-7; a weak D match, TRBD2 (7 bases). This CDR3 contains 14 residues. V was cut by 4 bases and J by 5 bases, with 15 bases left in between. Germline lookup yields CDR1 SNHLY and CDR2 FYNNEI. The CDR3 DNA follows: TGTGCCAGCAGTGGAGAGGGGGGGCCAAACGAGCAGTACTTC. Residues: CASSGEGGPNEQYF.

The chain carries TRBV5-6 and TRBJ2-7; D is ambiguous. Trimming stripped 0 bases from V and 1 base from J, with 5 bases between. Germline values: CDR1 SGHDT, CDR2 YYEEEE. This CDR3 comprises 13 residues. This CDR3 is CASSLEGSYEQYF. Written as DNA, the CDR3 is TGTGCCAGCAGCTTGGAAGGGTCCTACGAGCAGTACTTC.

This chain uses TRBV7-3 with TRBJ1-4; TRBD1 matches 7 bases. V shed 6 bases, J shed 0 bases, and the junction held 10 bases outside the gene matches. CDR3 length: 17 amino acids. Germline V gene data show CDR1 as SGHTA and CDR2 as FQGTGA. The CDR3 bases are TGTGCCAGCAGAAACCGGGACAGTGCCTCAACTAATGAAAAACTGTTTTTT. Translated: CASRNRDSASTNEKLFF.

The chain couples TRBV27 to TRBJ1-4, with D hard to call. Trimming took off 3 bases at V and 8 bases at J, with 13 bases between the two ends. Looked up from germline, CDR1 is MNHEY and CDR2 is SMNVEV (reference sequence). CDR3 length equals 14 residues. CDR3 coding DNA: TGTGCCAGCAGTTTCTACCCGGGAAGCGAAAAACTGTTTTTT. Its translation is CASSFYPGSEKLFF.

The chain is built from TRBV27 and TRBJ2-7; D is unclear. The ends were cut back, 3 bases at V and 4 bases at J, with 16 bases in the middle. The CDR3 consists of 15 residues. In germline, CDR1 is MNHEY, CDR2 SMNVEV (reference sequence). The CDR3 DNA sequence: TGTGCCAGCAGTTTCGCCCTGCCTCAGGAGTACGAGCAGTACTTC. This translates into CASSFALPQEYEQYF.

The table lists this clone with a count of one. V and J are TRBV5-4 and TRBJ1-1; D perhaps matches TRBD1 (6 bases). Germline V gene sequence: CDR1 SGHNT, CDR2 YYREEE (reference sequence). The CDR3 is 15 amino acids. The V end was cut by 0 bases, the J end by 4 bases, with 13 bases between. The CDR3 is CASSLAEGGSTEAFF. As DNA, the CDR3 is TGTGCCAGCAGCTTGGCCGAAGGGGGGAGCACTGAAGCTTTCTTT.

The chain links TRBV29-1 to TRBJ1-2; TRBD1 agrees at 10 bases. CDR1 SQVTM and CDR2 ANQGSEA come from the germline V gene. Trimming at V came to 5 bases and at J to 7 bases, leaving 16 bases not matched to a gene. The CDR3 is 16 residues long. In DNA form, the CDR3 reads TGCAGCGTTTTTGATGGGACAGGGGCACCTTTAAGTGGCTACACCTTC. Encoded protein: CSVFDGTGAPLSGYTF.

V gene TRBV6-1 combines with J gene TRBJ2-3; a possible D gene is TRBD2 (7 bases). The CDR3 spans 17 residues. The ends were cut back, 0 bases at V and 3 bases at J, with 16 bases in the middle. Germline CDR1 and CDR2: MNHNS and SASEGT. Here the CDR3 reads CASSEASGGGSTDTQYF. For the CDR3, the DNA is TGTGCCAGCAGTGAAGCAAGTGGGGGCGGGAGTACAGATACGCAGTATTTT.

CDR3 loop: CASSEVGGMNTEAFF. CDR3 DNA sequence: TGTGCCAGCAGTGAAGTGGGGGGGATGAACACTGAAGCTTTCTTT. The chain combines TRBV2 with TRBJ1-1; tentatively, D is TRBD1 (5 bases). Germline CDR1 reads SNHLY; CDR2 reads FYNNEI. CDR3 size: 15 residues. Trimming removed 1 base from V and 0 bases from J, with 9 bases in between. The variable domain in full, completed from reference TRBV2 and TRBJ1-1, reads EPEVTQTPSHQVTQMGQEVILRCVPISNHLYFYWYRQILGQKVEFLVSFYNNEISEKSEIFDDQFSVERPDGSNFTLKIRSTKLEDSAMYFCASSEVGGMNTEAFFGQGTRLTVV.

The chain couples TRBV7-9 to TRBJ2-1, with D uncertain. The germline V gene encodes CDR1 SEHNR and CDR2 FQNEAQ (reference sequence). Trimming stripped 0 bases from V and 5 bases from J, with 5 bases between. This CDR3 has 13 residues. In DNA form, the CDR3 reads TGTGCCAGCAGCTTAGCAGGGAACAATGAGCAGTTCTTC. It codes for CASSLAGNNEQFF.

This chain connects TRBV7-3 to TRBJ2-7; D might be TRBD2 (5 bases). Deletions cut 2 bases from V and 3 bases from J, with 17 bases between. Germline lookup yields CDR1 SGHTA and CDR2 FQGTGA. The CDR3 consists of 16 residues. CDR3 in amino acids: CASSLRMEAGLYEQYF. Written as DNA, the CDR3 is TGTGCCAGCAGCTTACGCATGGAGGCAGGACTCTACGAGCAGTACTTC.

The chain employs TRBV29-1 and TRBJ2-3; no definite D call. Per germline, CDR1 SQVTM and CDR2 ANQGSEA. CDR3 length: 16 residues. Trimming left V 0 bases short and J 0 bases short, with 13 bases between. This CDR3 reads CSVEEGFGSSTDTQYF. The CDR3 region has the DNA TGCAGCGTTGAAGAAGGGTTTGGCTCTAGCACAGATACGCAGTATTTT.

This chain connects TRBV28 to TRBJ1-2, with D possibly being TRBD1 (6 bases). The CDR3 covers 14 residues. Trimming removed 2 bases at V and 4 bases at J, with 11 bases between. CDR1 is MDHEN, CDR2 SYDVKM, per germline. The CDR3 nucleotides are TGTGCCAGCAGTTTAACAGGGACATCCTATGGCTACACCTTC. It yields the protein CASSLTGTSYGYTF.

Written as DNA, the CDR3 is TGTGCCAGCAGCCCACAACAGGGGAATTCGCCCTACGAGCAGTACTTC. It translates to CASSPQQGNSPYEQYF. The chain has TRBV4-2 and TRBJ2-7, with TRBD1 matching over 7 bases. This CDR3 is 16 amino acids long. With V trimmed by 4 bases and J by 2 bases, 11 bases remained unmatched. Germline loops: CDR1 LGHNA, CDR2 YNFKEQ.